The rows below give T cell receptor beta chains drawn from one sample of a study of T cell responses to AZD1222 COVID-19 vaccine. Clones were read by immunoSEQ multiplex PCR, and TCRdb kept only the in-frame ones, dropping some. The repertoire consists of 150,000 or so clones, with 80% to 95% occurring once and the leading ten covering less than 2.5%. This sample comprised peripheral blood, obtained on day 0 of AZD1222 vaccination. The source is an adult in good health. Both conserved end residues are part of each CDR3. D genes are given only for firm matches. Rows may omit the clone size; those that give it use once, few, many or a size class.

clone_size	v_call	d_call	j_call	cdr3_aa	cdr3_nt
-	TRBV9	TRBD2	TRBJ2-3	CASSEAGLATSTDTQYF	TGTGCCAGCAGCGAGGCGGGACTAGCGACTAGCACAGATACGCAGTATTTT
-	TRBV30	-	TRBJ1-2	CAWSVNVGGSWGGYTF	TGTGCCTGGAGTGTAAACGTTGGGGGGTCTTGGGGTGGCTACACCTTC
-	TRBV5-1	-	TRBJ2-5	CASSLAPGFGETQYF	TGCGCCAGCAGCTTGGCTCCCGGGTTTGGAGAGACCCAGTACTTC
-	TRBV5-1	-	TRBJ1-1	CASSPRTENTEAFF	TGCGCCAGCAGCCCCCGGACAGAAAACACTGAAGCTTTCTTT
-	TRBV7-2	-	TRBJ1-3	CASSMSRASSGNTIYF	TGTGCCAGCAGCATGTCCAGGGCGAGCTCTGGAAACACCATATATTTT
-	TRBV4-1	-	TRBJ1-6	CASSQQESSYNSPLHF	TGCGCCAGCAGCCAACAGGAGAGCTCCTATAATTCACCCCTCCACTTT
once	TRBV3-1/TRBV3-2	TRBD1	TRBJ2-7	CASSQDLRQGAYEQYF	TGTGCCAGCAGCCAAGATCTTAGACAGGGGGCCTACGAGCAGTACTTC
-	TRBV7-9	-	TRBJ2-3	CASSPRGYTDTQYF	TGTGCCAGCAGCCCCCGGGGTTACACAGATACGCAGTATTTT
few	TRBV10-2	-	TRBJ1-1	CASTPRGTEAFF	TGCGCCAGCACCCCTAGGGGAACTGAAGCTTTCTTT
-	TRBV3-1/TRBV3-2	TRBD1	TRBJ2-7	CAAGQATYEQYF	TGTGCCGCAGGACAGGCGACCTACGAGCAGTACTTC
-	TRBV11-3	TRBD2	TRBJ2-6	CASSLGGSGSFSGANVLTF	TGTGCCAGCAGTCTCGGTGGTAGCGGGAGTTTCTCTGGGGCCAACGTCCTGACTTTC
-	TRBV6-6	TRBD1	TRBJ1-1	CASSRGTVGYATEAFF	TGTGCCAGCAGCCGCGGGACAGTCGGTTACGCAACTGAAGCTTTCTTT
-	TRBV7-9	-	TRBJ2-7	CATRATASSYEQYF	TGTGCCACCAGAGCGACGGCCAGCTCCTACGAGCAGTACTTC
-	TRBV4-1	-	TRBJ1-2	CASSQELMSGYTF	TGCGCCAGCAGCCAAGAGCTAATGAGCGGCTACACCTTC
-	TRBV18	-	TRBJ1-1	CASSPTRQMNTEAFF	TGTGCCAGCTCACCAACGCGACAGATGAACACTGAAGCTTTCTTT
-	TRBV19	TRBD1	TRBJ1-5	CARGPLDRGNQPQHF	TGTGCCAGGGGACCGTTGGACAGGGGGAATCAGCCCCAGCATTTT